Shown below are 17 T cell receptor beta chains from a single sample sequenced in a study of blood T cell repertoires in COVID-19. The data were produced by immunoSEQ multiplex PCR, yet TCRdb's version contains in-frame clones alone and is incomplete. The sample shows 200,000 to 250,000 clones, about 90% of them seen only once. The sequencing sample was made of PBMCs or T cells enriched from blood (not recorded which). The source is a woman aged 45-60 years with acute COVID-19.

This clone was observed a few times. The chain couples TRBV7-9 to TRBJ2-3; 9 positions agree with TRBD2. Germline CDR1 reads SEHNR; CDR2 reads FQNEAQ (reference sequence). V shed 6 bases and J 2 bases; nucleotides not matched to a gene: 6. CDR3 length equals 15 residues. This CDR3 reads CASSPTSGTTDTQYF. CDR3 sequence (DNA): TGTGCCAGCAGTCCGACTAGCGGCACCACAGATACGCAGTATTTT.

The chain combines TRBV7-8 with TRBJ2-1, with 8 bases lining up with TRBD1. Losses at the gene ends were 1 base for V and 7 bases for J; bases not matched to a gene: 6. CDR1 and CDR2 (germline): SGHVS, FQNEAQ. The CDR3 loop spans 15 amino acids. CDR3 DNA sequence: TGTGCCAGCAGCTTAGAATTCAGGGGGCTTAATGAGCAGTTCTTC. Amino acids: CASSLEFRGLNEQFF.

V is TRBV5-5 and J is TRBJ1-4, with 10 bases identical to TRBD1. The germline V gene has CDR1 SGHKS and CDR2 YYEKEE (reference sequence). There are 15 residues in the CDR3. Losses at the gene ends were 0 bases for V and 7 bases for J; bases not matched to a gene: 3. This chain's CDR3 is CASSLAGQGSEKLFF. CDR3 in DNA: TGTGCCAGCAGCTTGGCGGGACAGGGGAGTGAAAAACTGTTTTTT.

This rearrangement joins TRBV7-9 to TRBJ1-3, with D hard to call. Per germline, CDR1 SEHNR and CDR2 FQNEAQ (reference sequence). This CDR3 has 14 amino acids. V was shortened by 5 bases and J by 3 bases, with 11 bases between the two germline ends. The CDR3 protein is CASSRSKIGNTIYF. The CDR3 nucleotides read TGTGCCAGCAGCCGGTCGAAAATTGGAAACACCATATATTTT.

The V gene is TRBV30, the J gene TRBJ1-1, with D possibly matching TRBD1 (5 bases). Germline V gene data show CDR1 as GTSNPN and CDR2 as SVGIG (reference sequence). This CDR3 region has 14 residues. Trimming took 3 bases from V and 0 from J, leaving 11 bases between them. DNA of the CDR3: TGTGCCTGGAGGAGACAGTTCATGAACACTGAAGCTTTCTTT. Protein sequence: CAWRRQFMNTEAFF.

The gene calls are TRBV7-8 and TRBJ1-6; 7 bases align to TRBD1. Germline assignment: CDR1 SGHVS and CDR2 FQNEAQ. The CDR3 spans 15 residues. J was trimmed by 6 bases and V by 5 bases; bases with no gene match: 7. CDR3 region: CASSLTGVVNSPLHF. Written as DNA, the CDR3 is TGTGCCAGCAGCCTTACAGGGGTTGTTAATTCACCCCTCCACTTT.

The chain combines TRBV24-1 with TRBJ2-5, with 11 bases lining up with TRBD1. The CDR3 loop spans 15 amino acids. Germline lookup yields CDR1 KGHDR and CDR2 SFDVKD. J lost 5 bases, V lost 7 bases, and 8 bases had no gene match. This CDR3 is CATSNRDRGWETQYF. CDR3 nucleotides: TGTGCCACCAGCAACCGGGACAGGGGGTGGGAGACCCAGTACTTC.

This clone was found a few times. The rearrangement joins TRBV9 to TRBJ2-7, with a tentative D call TRBD1 (6 bases). Trimming took off 3 bases at V and 6 bases at J, with 16 bases between the two ends. CDR3 length: 14 amino acids. The germline CDR1 and CDR2 sequences are SGDLS and YYNGEE. The CDR3, as DNA: TGTGCCAGCAGCGGCAGGGGCTTGGGCTTCGAGCAGTACTTC. Amino acid sequence: CASSGRGLGFEQYF.

The gene calls are TRBV3-1 (or the pseudogene TRBV3-2) and TRBJ1-5, with 9 positions matching TRBD1. Looked up from germline, CDR1 is LGHDT and CDR2 is YNNKEL (reference sequence). V dropped 2 bases and J dropped 6; count of bases not matched to a gene: 8. This CDR3 has 16 residues. CDR3 DNA sequence: TGTGCCAGCAGCCAAACTACAGGGGGCAGTGGTCAGCCCCAGCATTTT. Its protein is CASSQTTGGSGQPQHF.

A note on this clone: The same CDR3 is also encoded by other DNA sequences in this sample. The J gene is TRBJ2-1, the V gene TRBV5-1; TRBD2 aligns across 11 bases. The length of the CDR3 is 15 residues. Germline V gives CDR1 SGHRS, CDR2 YFSETQ. V was clipped by 1 base and J by 7 bases; unmatched bases: 4. The CDR3 is CASSLTSGSRNEQFF. The CDR3 nucleotides are TGCGCCAGCAGCTTGACTAGCGGGAGTAGGAATGAGCAGTTCTTC.

For the CDR3, the DNA is TGTGCCAGCTCCCCCCGGACAGGGAGTTTCAATGAGCAGTTCTTC. Translation: CASSPRTGSFNEQFF. The J gene is TRBJ2-1, the V gene TRBV18; 8 nucleotides match TRBD1. This CDR3 is 15 amino acids long. From germline, CDR1 is KGHSH and CDR2 LQKENI. With 6 bases clipped from V and 6 bases from J, the junction kept 10 bases outside the gene matches.

J is TRBJ2-3 and V is TRBV7-9; 7 bases agree with TRBD1. The CDR3 is 15 amino acids. Germline V gene data show CDR1 as SEHNR and CDR2 as FQNEAQ (reference sequence). V shed 3 bases and J 2 bases; nucleotides not matched to a gene: 5. The CDR3 is CASSFLQGITDTQYF. Written as DNA, the CDR3 is TGTGCCAGCAGCTTCTTACAGGGGATCACAGATACGCAGTATTTT.

The chain joins TRBV9 to TRBJ2-3; perhaps TRBD1 as D (5 bases). The CDR3 is made up of 14 amino acids. Germline assignment: CDR1 SGDLS and CDR2 YYNGEE. V was clipped by 0 bases and J by 4 bases, with 9 bases between them. The CDR3 DNA sequence: TGTGCCAGCAGCGTAGCAGGGTTCGCAGATACGCAGTATTTT. Protein sequence: CASSVAGFADTQYF.

V and J are TRBV24-1 and TRBJ1-1; 7 positions agree with TRBD1. The CDR3 length is 12 residues. Germline CDR1 and CDR2: KGHDR and SFDVKD. With 1 base clipped from V and 9 bases from J, the junction kept 1 base outside the gene matches. CDR3 protein: CATSDLQGKAFF. Written as DNA, the CDR3 is TGTGCCACCAGTGATTTACAGGGGAAAGCTTTCTTT.

This chain connects TRBV19 to TRBJ2-3; 10 bases line up with TRBD2. V shed 6 bases and J 0 bases; nucleotides not matched to a gene: 3. Germline-derived CDR1 and CDR2 are LNHDA and SQIVND (reference sequence). This CDR3 comprises 15 residues. CDR3 region: CASRLAGTSTDTQYF. For the CDR3, the DNA is TGTGCCAGTAGACTAGCGGGAACTAGCACAGATACGCAGTATTTT. Full variable domain (remainder filled in from reference TRBV19 and TRBJ2-3): DGGITQSPKYLFRKEGQNVTLSCEQNLNHDAMYWYRQDPGQGLRLIYYSQIVNDFQKGDIAEGYSVSREKKESFPLTVTSAQKNPTAFYLCASRLAGTSTDTQYFGPGTRLTVL.

The rearrangement uses TRBV3-1 (or the pseudogene TRBV3-2) and TRBJ2-7, with 9 bases matching TRBD2. V lost 1 base to trimming and J lost 4 bases; unmatched junction nucleotides: 8. This CDR3 region has 16 residues. Germline V gene lookup returns CDR1 LGHDT and CDR2 YNNKEL (reference sequence). The DNA of the CDR3 is TGTGCCAGCAGCCAAGGCCTAGCGGGAATTCAATACGAGCAGTACTTC. This gives the protein CASSQGLAGIQYEQYF.

This chain connects TRBV18 to TRBJ2-1; 7 bases agree with TRBD1. Germline loops: CDR1 KGHSH, CDR2 LQKENI. CDR3 length: 13 residues. The trim removed 5 bases at V and 8 bases at J, leaving 6 bases unmatched. CDR3 amino acids: CASSNRGSDEQFF. The CDR3 DNA reads TGTGCCAGCTCAAACAGGGGAAGCGATGAGCAGTTCTTC.